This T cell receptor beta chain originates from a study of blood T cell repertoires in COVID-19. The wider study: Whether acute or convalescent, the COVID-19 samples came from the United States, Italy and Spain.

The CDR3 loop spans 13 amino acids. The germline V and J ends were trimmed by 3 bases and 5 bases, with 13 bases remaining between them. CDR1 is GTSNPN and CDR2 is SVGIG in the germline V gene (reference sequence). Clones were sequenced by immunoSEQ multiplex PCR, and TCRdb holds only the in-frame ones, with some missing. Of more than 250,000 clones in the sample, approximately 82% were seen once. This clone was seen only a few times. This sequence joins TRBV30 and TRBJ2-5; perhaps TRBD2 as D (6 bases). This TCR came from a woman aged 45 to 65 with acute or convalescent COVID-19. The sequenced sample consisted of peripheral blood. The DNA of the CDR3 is TGTGCCTGGAGAATTGCGGGATGGGAGACCCAGTACTTC. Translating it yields CAWRIAGWETQYF.